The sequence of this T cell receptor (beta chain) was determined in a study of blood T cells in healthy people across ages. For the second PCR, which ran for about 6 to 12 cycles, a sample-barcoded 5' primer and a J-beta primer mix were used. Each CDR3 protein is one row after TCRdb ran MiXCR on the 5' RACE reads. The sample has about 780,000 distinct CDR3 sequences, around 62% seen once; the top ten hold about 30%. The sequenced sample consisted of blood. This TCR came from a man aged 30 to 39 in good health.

In nucleotides, the CDR3 is TGCAGCGCGTACGGCGACCTAGCTAGAGGCTACACCTTC. It specifies CSAYGDLARGYTF. The V gene is TRBV29-1, the J gene TRBJ1-2; D gene uncertain. V lost 7 bases, J lost 8 bases, and 20 bases lay in between. The CDR3 has 13 residues. Germline CDR1 is SQVTM and CDR2 is ANQGSEA.